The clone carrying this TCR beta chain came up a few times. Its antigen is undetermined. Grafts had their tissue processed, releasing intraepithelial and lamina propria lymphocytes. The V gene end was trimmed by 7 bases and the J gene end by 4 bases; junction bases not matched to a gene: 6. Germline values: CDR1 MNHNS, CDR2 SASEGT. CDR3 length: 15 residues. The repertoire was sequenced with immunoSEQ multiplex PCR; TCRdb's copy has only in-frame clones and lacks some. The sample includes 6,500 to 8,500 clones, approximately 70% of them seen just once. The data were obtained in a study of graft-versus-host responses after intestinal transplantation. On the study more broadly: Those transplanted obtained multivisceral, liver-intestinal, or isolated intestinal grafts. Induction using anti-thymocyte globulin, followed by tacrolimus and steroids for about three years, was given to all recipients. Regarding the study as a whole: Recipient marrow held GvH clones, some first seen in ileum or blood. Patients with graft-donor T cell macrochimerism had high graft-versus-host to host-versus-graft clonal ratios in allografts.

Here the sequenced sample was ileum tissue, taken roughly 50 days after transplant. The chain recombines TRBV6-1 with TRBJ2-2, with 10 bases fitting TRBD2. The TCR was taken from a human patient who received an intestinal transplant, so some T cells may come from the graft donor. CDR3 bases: TGTGCCAGCATTAATAGCGGGGGGCTCACCGGGGAGCTGTTTTTT. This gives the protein CASINSGGLTGELFF.